This T cell receptor (beta chain) derives from a study of Graves' ophthalmopathy and Graves' hyperthyroidism. This clonotype was recorded at least ten times. The CDR3 has 13 residues. Trimming pared 3 bases from V and 1 base from J, leaving 6 bases between. CDR1 and CDR2 (germline): SNHLY, FYNNEI. Amplification from RNA transcripts yielded the TCR beta CDR3 regions. First-round RT-PCR relied on HTBI primers, and a second-round multiplex PCR came next. TCRdb processed the multiplex PCR reads anew with MiXCR; each CDR3 protein has one entry. Of under 800,000 distinct CDR3 sequences in the sample, 20% to 25% were seen once.

The clonotype originates from a woman aged 18-29 years with stable Graves' hyperthyroidism. Some clones in this sample may be carry-over from other donors' samples. The sample taken for sequencing was peripheral blood. The chain couples TRBV2 to TRBJ2-5, with no clear D. The CDR3, as DNA: TGTGCCAGCAGTGAGCGTACCCAAGAGACCCAGTACTTC. Encoded protein: CASSERTQETQYF.